These 3 T cell receptor beta chains came from one sample sequenced in a study of human CD8 memory T cell subsets. UMI-labeled 5' RACE produced the TCR beta libraries. MiXCR was run by TCRdb on the 5' RACE reads, yielding one entry per CDR3 protein. The table shows roughly 8,300 distinct CDR3 sequences, with 3.9% occurring only once. Specimen: CD8+ T cells from PBMCs. Receptors were obtained from a human donor in good health.

This clonotype was seen repeatedly, ten times or more. The V call is TRBV15, the J call TRBJ2-7; possible D gene TRBD1, 5 bases. Per the germline V gene, CDR1 is LNHNV and CDR2 is YYDKDF (reference sequence). The CDR3 covers 14 residues. Trimming removed 0 bases at V and 6 bases at J, with 12 bases between. The CDR3 region has the DNA TGTGCCACCAGCAGAGACAGGGAAGTGGGCGAGCAGTACTTC. Its protein product is CATSRDREVGEQYF. Full variable domain (outside the CDR3, taken from reference TRBV15 and TRBJ2-7): DAMVIQNPRYQVTQFGKPVTLSCSQTLNHNVMYWYQQKSSQAPKLLFHYYDKDFNNEADTPDNFQSRRPNTSFCFLDIRSPGLGDTAMYLCATSRDREVGEQYFGPGTRLTVT.

This clonotype was observed at least ten times. J is TRBJ2-1 and V is TRBV7-8; D is uncertain. CDR3 length: 17 amino acids. Germline values: CDR1 SGHVS, CDR2 FQNEAQ. V dropped 1 base and J dropped 1 base, with 14 bases sitting between them. Written as DNA, the CDR3 is TGTGCCAGCAGCTTAGGGGGTTTGGCGAGGTCCTACAATGAGCAGTTCTTC. Amino acid sequence: CASSLGGLARSYNEQFF.

In this sample, this clonotype turned up many times. The V and J genes are TRBV4-1 and TRBJ2-7; 7 nucleotides match TRBD2. The CDR3 is 17 amino acids. Germline CDR1 is MGHRA and CDR2 is YSYEKL. Losses at the gene ends were 1 base for V and 2 bases for J; bases not matched to a gene: 11. CDR3 residues: CASSQGSASGPPYEQYF. The CDR3 nucleotides are TGCGCCAGCAGCCAAGGTTCGGCTAGCGGCCCCCCCTACGAGCAGTACTTC.